Listed here are 23 T cell receptor beta chains from one sample, sequenced in a study of blood T cell repertoires in COVID-19. Clones were sequenced by immunoSEQ multiplex PCR, and TCRdb holds only the in-frame ones, with some missing. The repertoire holds roughly 120,000 clones, with approximately 71% as singletons. The sequencing sample was made of peripheral blood. These receptors were taken from a human donor in a cohort sampled during active COVID-19.

This clone showed up just once. V gene TRBV15 combines with J gene TRBJ2-2, with D perhaps matching TRBD1 (6 bases). V lost 3 bases to trimming and J lost 8 bases, with 10 bases between them. CDR1 and CDR2 (germline): LNHNV, YYDKDF (reference sequence). This CDR3 has 13 residues. DNA for the CDR3: TGTGCCACCAGCAGTTCACAGGGTGGGGAGCTGTTTTTT. Translation: CATSSSQGGELFF. Filled out from reference TRBV15 and TRBJ2-2, the complete variable domain reads DAMVIQNPRYQVTQFGKPVTLSCSQTLNHNVMYWYQQKSSQAPKLLFHYYDKDFNNEADTPDNFQSRRPNTSFCFLDIRSPGLGDTAMYLCATSSSQGGELFFGEGSRLTVL.

The chain carries TRBV19 and TRBJ1-5; D unresolved. The CDR3 totals 12 residues. CDR1 LNHDA and CDR2 SQIVND come from the germline V gene (reference sequence). The ends were cut back, 4 bases at V and 7 bases at J, with 8 bases in the middle. The CDR3 reads CASSTGYQPQHF. The CDR3 region has the DNA TGTGCCAGTAGTACGGGTTACCAGCCCCAGCATTTT.

This chain connects TRBV5-1 to TRBJ2-7; D might be TRBD2 (5 bases). The CDR3 runs to 14 residues. Deletions cut 7 bases from V and 0 bases from J, with 14 bases between. The germline gives CDR1 SGHRS, CDR2 YFSETQ. The CDR3 loop reads CASSRQRSSYEQYF. The CDR3 DNA reads TGCGCCAGCTCCCGCCAGCGGAGCTCCTACGAGCAGTACTTC.

This rearrangement joins TRBV7-2 to TRBJ1-1, with D possibly being TRBD1 (5 bases). The V end was cut by 4 bases, the J end by 5 bases, with 14 bases between. The germline gives CDR1 SGHTA, CDR2 FQGNSA. The CDR3 has 14 residues. CDR3 coding DNA: TGTGCCAGCAGCTCCACGCCCCGGGGGACTGAAGCTTTCTTT. This gives the protein CASSSTPRGTEAFF.

V is TRBV5-1 and J is TRBJ1-1; D call uncertain. V lost 3 bases and J lost 4, with 16 bases in between. The CDR3 runs to 15 residues. In germline, CDR1 is SGHRS, CDR2 YFSETQ. CDR3 in DNA: TGCGCCAGCAGCTCGGGGTGGGCTCCGGGCACTGAAGCTTTCTTT. It encodes CASSSGWAPGTEAFF.

This clone was detected once. V usage is TRBV6-5 and J usage is TRBJ2-7, with 7 bases identical to TRBD1. The CDR3 is 13 residues long. The germline V gene has CDR1 MNHEY and CDR2 SVGAGI. V lost 6 bases and J lost 0; bases outside the gene matches: 2. CDR3 amino acids: CASRGDSSYEQYF. The CDR3 nucleotides are TGTGCCAGCAGGGGGGACAGCTCCTACGAGCAGTACTTC.

The chain joins TRBV18 to TRBJ2-7, with 8 bases matching TRBD2. This CDR3 has 17 residues. V trimming: 0 bases; J trimming: 3 bases; junction bases outside the gene matches: 10. The germline gives CDR1 KGHSH, CDR2 LQKENI. The DNA for the CDR3 is TGTGCCAGCTCACCACCGGGGGCCCGGGAGGGTCTCTACGAGCAGTACTTC. Protein product: CASSPPGAREGLYEQYF.

The rearrangement joins TRBV11-2 to TRBJ1-4, with D perhaps matching TRBD1 (6 bases). Germline loops: CDR1 SGHAT, CDR2 FQNNGV. V lost 9 bases, J lost 1 base, and 15 bases lay in between. The CDR3 loop spans 15 amino acids. CDR3 residues: CASKRQVGTNEKLFF. Here the CDR3 DNA reads TGTGCCAGTAAAAGACAGGTCGGAACTAATGAAAAACTGTTTTTT.

The chain carries TRBV18 and TRBJ1-5, with 9 bases lining up with TRBD1. There are 14 residues in the CDR3. Looked up from germline, CDR1 is KGHSH and CDR2 is LQKENI. V was clipped by 3 bases and J by 7 bases; unmatched bases: 4. Written as DNA, the CDR3 is TGTGCCAGCTCACCGGACAGGGGCGGCCAGCCCCAGCATTTT. Translated, it gives CASSPDRGGQPQHF.

The rearrangement joins TRBV7-9 to TRBJ1-2; D is perhaps TRBD1 (5 bases). The CDR3 consists of 13 residues. V lost 7 bases to trimming and J lost 2 bases, with 11 bases between them. Germline V lookup: CDR1 SEHNR, CDR2 FQNEAQ (reference sequence). The CDR3 bases are TGTGCCAGCATTGGAGGGACCAACTATGGCTACACCTTC. It encodes CASIGGTNYGYTF.

This clone has a single count. The rearrangement joins TRBV7-9 to TRBJ2-5; 10 bases match TRBD1. The CDR3 is 16 residues long. J lost 5 bases, V lost 5 bases, and 11 bases had no gene match. Germline V gives CDR1 SEHNR, CDR2 FQNEAQ (reference sequence). The DNA of the CDR3 is TGTGCCAGCAGCCCGCGCCTAGACAGGGGGCGTGAGACCCAGTACTTC. This encodes CASSPRLDRGRETQYF.

This clone was observed a handful of times. The rearrangement joins TRBV28 to TRBJ2-7; D unclear. V shed 2 bases and J shed 0 bases, with 5 bases lying between them. CDR1 is MDHEN, CDR2 SYDVKM, per germline. There are 13 residues in the CDR3. The chain's CDR3 is CASSLGSSYEQYF. CDR3 DNA sequence: TGTGCCAGCAGTTTAGGCAGCTCCTACGAGCAGTACTTC.

The rearrangement uses TRBV4-1 and TRBJ1-1; D may be TRBD1 (6 bases). CDR3 length equals 12 residues. V lost 2 bases and J lost 6, with 7 bases in between. The germline CDR1 and CDR2 sequences are MGHRA and YSYEKL. CDR3 protein: CASSQSGAEAFF. CDR3 bases: TGCGCCAGCAGCCAATCAGGGGCTGAAGCTTTCTTT.

This rearrangement joins TRBV19 to TRBJ2-7, with a possible D match to TRBD1 (6 bases). Germline CDR1 reads LNHDA; CDR2 reads SQIVND (reference sequence). V was cut by 7 bases and J by 1 base, with 8 bases left in between. The CDR3 has 12 amino acids. The CDR3 bases are TGTGCCAGTAAGGGGGAATCCTACGAGCAGTACTTC. Translating it yields CASKGESYEQYF.

The sample holds a few counts of this clone. V and J are TRBV4-1 and TRBJ1-5, with 9 nucleotides matching TRBD1. Trimming removed 8 bases from V and 1 base from J; junction bases left unmatched: 3. The CDR3 has 14 residues. Germline V gives CDR1 MGHRA, CDR2 YSYEKL. This CDR3 is CASGTGRSNQPQHF. CDR3 DNA: TGCGCCAGCGGGACAGGGAGGAGCAATCAGCCCCAGCATTTT.

V is TRBV12-3 or TRBV12-4 and J is TRBJ1-2; the D gene is possibly TRBD1 (5 bases). There are 12 residues in the CDR3. V lost 4 bases and J 8 bases, leaving 11 bases between the germline ends. The CDR3 here is CASSSRDRGYTF. In nucleotides, the CDR3 is TGTGCCAGCAGTTCCAGGGATCGCGGCTACACCTTC.

This chain uses TRBV5-4 with TRBJ2-7; 10 nucleotides line up with TRBD1. The CDR3 loop spans 14 amino acids. Germline CDR1 reads SGHNT; CDR2 reads YYREEE (reference sequence). V shed 4 bases and J 2 bases; nucleotides not matched to a gene: 3. The DNA of the CDR3 is TGTGCCAGCAGCCAAGGACAGGGGGCCTACGAGCAGTACTTC. Amino acid sequence: CASSQGQGAYEQYF.

This chain joins TRBV7-9 and TRBJ1-4; possible D gene TRBD1, 5 bases. In germline, CDR1 is SEHNR, CDR2 FQNEAQ (reference sequence). Trimming pared 1 base from V and 7 bases from J, leaving 13 bases between. The CDR3 length is 15 residues. CDR3 protein: CASSLDPRTPEKLFF. CDR3 DNA sequence: TGTGCCAGCAGCTTAGACCCAAGGACACCTGAAAAACTGTTTTTT.

This clone has only a few counts. The chain links TRBV19 to TRBJ2-1; 10 nucleotides agree with TRBD2. The germline gives CDR1 LNHDA, CDR2 SQIVND (reference sequence). The ends lost 4 bases at V and 5 bases at J; junction bases unmatched: 2. The CDR3 covers 14 residues. The CDR3 region has the DNA TGTGCCAGTAGTAGTGGGACTAGCGACAATGAGCAGTTCTTC. This translates into CASSSGTSDNEQFF.

The chain recombines TRBV5-1 with TRBJ1-6; TRBD1 aligns across 10 bases. The CDR3 runs to 14 residues. Germline V CDR1 and CDR2: SGHRS, YFSETQ. With V trimmed by 4 bases and J by 8 bases, 3 bases remained unmatched. The CDR3 loop reads CASSHGTGDSPLHF. The DNA for the CDR3 is TGCGCCAGCAGCCACGGGACAGGGGATTCACCCCTCCACTTT.

The chain links TRBV5-6 to TRBJ2-5; TRBD2 might be the D (6 bases). V lost 1 base to trimming and J lost 8 bases, with 15 bases between them. This CDR3 has 14 amino acids. CDR1 and CDR2 (germline): SGHDT, YYEEEE. The CDR3 sequence is CASSLSGTQQTQYF. DNA of the CDR3: TGTGCCAGCAGCTTGTCCGGGACTCAGCAAACCCAGTACTTC.

DNA for the CDR3: TGTGCCAGCAGCCCGACAACCTACGAGCAGTACTTC. It codes for CASSPTTYEQYF. J is TRBJ2-7 and V is TRBV6-5; unclear D gene. The CDR3 sequence is 12 residues long. Between the trimmed V and J ends, which lost 6 bases and 2 bases, there was a span of 8 bases. Germline CDR1 is MNHEY and CDR2 is SVGAGI.

This clone appeared a few times. The chain carries TRBV7-9 and TRBJ2-7; possibly TRBD1 for D (6 bases). V was pared by 6 bases and J by 0 bases, with 12 bases between. Per germline, CDR1 SEHNR and CDR2 FQNEAQ (reference sequence). This CDR3 has 14 residues. CDR3 nucleotide sequence: TGTGCCAGCAGTTGGGGACACCTCTCCTACGAGCAGTACTTC. Amino acid sequence: CASSWGHLSYEQYF.